What follows are 18 T cell receptor beta chains derived from one specimen sequenced in a study of cytomegalovirus exposure and HLA in healthy donors. PCR primers comprised 60 Vbeta and 13 Jbeta primers. This table comes from immunoSEQ multiplex PCR, and its TCRdb copy is limited to in-frame clones, with some not included. The data show about 130,000 clones, 78% seen once. The sequencing input was PBMCs. These receptors were collected from a female donor in good health and CMV-seronegative.

The rearrangement joins TRBV7-8 to TRBJ2-1, with 8 nucleotides matching TRBD2. The CDR3 runs to 16 residues. Per germline, CDR1 SGHVS and CDR2 FQNEAQ. Trimming cost V 5 bases and J 2 bases; bases outside gene matches: 8. CDR3 nucleotide sequence: TGTGCCAGCAGCGCCAAGAGCGGGAGTCCCTACAATGAGCAGTTCTTC. It yields the protein CASSAKSGSPYNEQFF.

The chain carries TRBV6-5 and TRBJ2-7, with 9 bases fitting TRBD1. Looked up from germline, CDR1 is MNHEY and CDR2 is SVGAGI. This CDR3 spans 13 amino acids. After removal of 6 bases from V and 2 bases from J, the junction contained 2 bases not matched to a gene. Written as DNA, the CDR3 is TGTGCCAGCAGGACAGGGGGGACCTACGAGCAGTACTTC. Encoded protein: CASRTGGTYEQYF.

The gene calls are TRBV5-6 and TRBJ1-6; 7 bases line up with TRBD1. This CDR3 has 18 residues. CDR1 is SGHDT and CDR2 is YYEEEE in the germline V gene. The trim removed 0 bases at V and 0 bases at J, leaving 6 bases unmatched. Here the CDR3 reads CASSLVYRGSSYNSPLHF. In nucleotides, the CDR3 is TGTGCCAGCAGCTTGGTCTACAGGGGAAGCTCCTATAATTCACCCCTCCACTTT.

V gene TRBV29-1 combines with J gene TRBJ2-7; the match to TRBD1 covers 8 bases. The V and J ends lost 3 bases and 5 bases, in that order; junction bases with no gene match: 6. Germline V lookup: CDR1 SQVTM, CDR2 ANQGSEA. This CDR3 has 13 amino acids. The CDR3 reads CSVETGDSDEQYF. CDR3 sequence (DNA): TGCAGCGTTGAGACAGGGGATAGCGACGAGCAGTACTTC.

The chain links TRBV28 to TRBJ1-6; D remains unclear. Per the germline V gene, CDR1 is MDHEN and CDR2 is SYDVKM. CDR3 length equals 12 residues. V gave up 4 bases and J gave up 7 bases, with 5 bases separating them. CDR3 DNA: TGTGCCAGCAGTTCGGTAAATTCACCCCTCCACTTT. As protein: CASSSVNSPLHF.

In DNA form, the CDR3 reads TGCGCCAGCAGCTTAACGGACAGCTACGAGCAGTACTTC. The encoded protein is CASSLTDSYEQYF. V gene TRBV5-1 combines with J gene TRBJ2-5; D may be TRBD1 (6 bases). The J call could be wrong; TRBJ2-7 is a better fit for the DNA end. CDR1 and CDR2 (germline): SGHRS, YFSETQ. The CDR3 has 13 residues.

The chain recombines TRBV28 with TRBJ2-5; 7 bases line up with TRBD1. The J call may not be correct, given that the DNA end is closer to TRBJ2-7. Germline V gene lookup returns CDR1 MDHEN and CDR2 SYDVKM. The CDR3 consists of 13 residues. In DNA, the CDR3 is TGTGCCAGCAGTCCGACAGGGAACTACGAGCAGTACTTC. Protein: CASSPTGNYEQYF.

The chain combines TRBV11-3 with TRBJ2-2; no clear D. The V gene lost 1 base and the J gene lost 4 bases, with 10 bases spanning the gap. From germline, CDR1 is SGHNT and CDR2 YENEEA. The CDR3 extends over 15 amino acids. This CDR3 is CASSLVARSTGELFF. The CDR3, as DNA: TGTGCCAGCAGCTTAGTTGCGCGAAGCACCGGGGAGCTGTTTTTT. Variable domain in full (rest from reference TRBV11-3 and TRBJ2-2): EAGVVQSPRYKIIEKKQPVAFWCNPISGHNTLYWYLQNLGQGPELLIRYENEEAVDDSQLPKDRFSAERLKGVDSTLKIQPAELGDSAVYLCASSLVARSTGELFFGEGSRLTVL.

This chain connects TRBV5-1 to TRBJ1-3, with 7 bases fitting TRBD1. Germline values: CDR1 SGHRS, CDR2 YFSETQ. The CDR3 is made up of 14 amino acids. Germline trimming cut 4 bases from V and 4 bases from J; bases unmatched to any gene: 5. CDR3 sequence reads: CASSPWTGGNTIYF. The CDR3 DNA reads TGCGCCAGCAGCCCCTGGACAGGCGGAAACACCATATATTTT. Complete variable domain (other parts from reference TRBV5-1 and TRBJ1-3): KAGVTQTPRYLIKTRGQQVTLSCSPISGHRSVSWYQQTPGQGLQFLFEYFSETQRNKGNFPGRFSGRQFSNSRSEMNVSTLELGDSALYLCASSPWTGGNTIYFGEGSWLTVV.

This chain uses TRBV6-6 with TRBJ1-5; perhaps TRBD1 as D (5 bases). Germline values: CDR1 MNHNY, CDR2 SVGAGI (reference sequence). The CDR3 length is 16 residues. V was shortened by 2 bases and J by 4 bases, with 15 bases between the two germline ends. As DNA, the CDR3 is TGTGCCAGCAGTTACCCCTTTGCGGGGACGAATCAGCCCCAGCATTTT. Translated, it gives CASSYPFAGTNQPQHF.

This chain uses TRBV28 with TRBJ2-1; 7 positions agree with TRBD2. CDR1 is MDHEN and CDR2 is SYDVKM in the germline V gene. The CDR3 covers 11 residues. Germline trimming cut 5 bases from V and 15 bases from J; bases unmatched to any gene: 7. CDR3 coding DNA: TGTGCCAGCAGTCAGACTAGCAGCCGGTTCTTC. Protein product: CASSQTSSRFF.

The CDR3 reads CASSGDRSNLNTEAFF. CDR3 DNA: TGTGCCAGCAGTGGGGACAGGAGCAACTTGAACACTGAAGCTTTCTTT. This chain uses TRBV6-1 with TRBJ1-1, with 8 bases that match TRBD1. The germline V gene encodes CDR1 MNHNS and CDR2 SASEGT. V dropped 4 bases and J dropped 0; count of bases not matched to a gene: 7. The CDR3 extends over 16 amino acids.

The gene calls are TRBV10-3 and TRBJ2-5; TRBD2 aligns across 8 bases. Germline lookup yields CDR1 ENHRY and CDR2 SYGVKD. The CDR3 has 15 amino acids. V lost 1 base to trimming and J lost 2 bases; unmatched junction nucleotides: 3. The CDR3 is CAISELSSGQETQYF. CDR3 in DNA: TGTGCCATCAGTGAGTTATCTAGCGGGCAAGAGACCCAGTACTTC.

The rearrangement uses TRBV28 and TRBJ2-3; a weak D match, TRBD2 (6 bases). Germline V gives CDR1 MDHEN, CDR2 SYDVKM. This CDR3 has 14 amino acids. V was shortened by 4 bases and J by 0 bases, with 8 bases between the two germline ends. This chain's CDR3 is CASSYGTSTDTQYF. For the CDR3, the DNA is TGTGCCAGCAGTTACGGGACTAGCACAGATACGCAGTATTTT.

This chain links TRBV7-2 with TRBJ1-2, with D unclear. The germline CDR1 and CDR2 sequences are SGHTA and FQGNSA. CDR3 length: 13 residues. The ends were cut back, 6 bases at V and 2 bases at J, with 10 bases in the middle. CDR3 DNA sequence: TGTGCCAGCAGTCAAAGCCTCAACTATGGCTACACCTTC. Translation: CASSQSLNYGYTF.

The chain is built from TRBV5-1 and TRBJ1-2; 7 bases fit TRBD1. Germline V gene lookup returns CDR1 SGHRS and CDR2 YFSETQ. This CDR3 contains 15 residues. The ends lost 0 bases at V and 2 bases at J; junction bases unmatched: 4. The DNA of the CDR3 is TGCGCCAGCAGCTTGGACAGGGGAGGCAACTATGGCTACACCTTC. Encoded protein: CASSLDRGGNYGYTF.

V usage is TRBV13 and J usage is TRBJ2-7; 9 nucleotides match TRBD1. The V and J ends lost 5 bases and 3 bases, in that order; junction bases with no gene match: 8. The CDR3 is made up of 15 amino acids. Germline lookup yields CDR1 PRHDT and CDR2 FYEKMQ (reference sequence). CDR3 sequence (DNA): TGTGCCAGCAGCGCACCGGGACAGGGTTTCTACGAGCAGTACTTC. Its translation is CASSAPGQGFYEQYF. Looking up the rest from reference TRBV13 and TRBJ2-7 gives the full variable domain: AAGVIQSPRHLIKEKRETATLKCYPIPRHDTVYWYQQGPGQDPQFLISFYEKMQSDKGSIPDRFSAQQFSDYHSELNMSSLELGDSALYFCASSAPGQGFYEQYFGPGTRLTVT.

The rearrangement uses TRBV11-2 and TRBJ2-7; the D is unclear. This CDR3 has 11 residues. Trimming left V 5 bases short and J 6 bases short, with 8 bases between. Per the germline V gene, CDR1 is SGHAT and CDR2 is FQNNGV. As DNA, the CDR3 is TGTGCCAGCAGCCCCCTCGGCGAGCAGTACTTC. Translated, it gives CASSPLGEQYF.